The clone carrying this TCR beta chain came up many times. Its antigen is undetermined. V was pared by 8 bases and J by 1 base, with 17 bases between. Looked up from germline, CDR1 is MDHEN and CDR2 is SYDVKM. This CDR3 region has 16 residues. Time point specified: persistent/refractory GD, antithyroid drugs over 5 years with positive TRAb. The TCR library was made from RNA extracted from PBMCs. The source of the sample is a study of regulatory T cells in long-lasting Graves disease. Building the TCR beta libraries relied on iRepertoire HTBI primers, and CDR3 regions underwent Arm-PCR. One entry per CDR3 protein, called by TCRdb with MiXCR from the multiplex PCR reads. The data hold about 400,000 distinct CDR3 sequences, with under 25% observed a single time. Broader study findings: Persistent cases favored TRBV28, TRBJ1-2 and TRBJ2-5. Possibly, accuracy suffered from the small sample size.

The clonotype was recovered from a female donor with Graves disease. The gene calls are TRBV28 and TRBJ2-2; D is possibly TRBD2 (6 bases). This specimen was peripheral blood mononuclear cells (PBMCs), taken when the disease was refractory, from a patient treated with antithyroid drugs. CDR3 region: CASPPGGWVNTGELFF. The CDR3 nucleotides are TGTGCCAGCCCACCCGGGGGATGGGTGAACACCGGGGAGCTGTTTTTT.